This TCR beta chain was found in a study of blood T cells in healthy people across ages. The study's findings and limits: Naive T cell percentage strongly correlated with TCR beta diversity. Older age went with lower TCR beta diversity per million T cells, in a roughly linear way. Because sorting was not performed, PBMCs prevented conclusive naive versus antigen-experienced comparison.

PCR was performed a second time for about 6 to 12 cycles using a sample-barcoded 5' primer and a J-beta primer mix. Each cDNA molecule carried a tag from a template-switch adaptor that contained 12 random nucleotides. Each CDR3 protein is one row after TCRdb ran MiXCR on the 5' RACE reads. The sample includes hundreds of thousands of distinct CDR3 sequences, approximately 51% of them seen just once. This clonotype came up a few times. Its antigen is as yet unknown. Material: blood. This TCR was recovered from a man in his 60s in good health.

The CDR3 protein is CSGWAGYYGYTF. The CDR3 DNA follows: TGCTCTGGTTGGGCAGGGTACTATGGCTACACCTTC. V is TRBV29-1 and J is TRBJ1-2, with D possibly TRBD1 on 5 matching bases. CDR3 length equals 12 residues. CDR1 and CDR2 from the germline V gene are SQVTM and ANQGSEA. Full variable domain (outside the CDR3, taken from reference TRBV29-1 and TRBJ1-2): SAVISQKPSRDICQRGTSLTIQCQVDSQVTMMFWYRQQPGQSLTLIATANQGSEATYESGFVIDKFPISRPNLTFSTLTVSNMSPEDSSIYLCSGWAGYYGYTFGSGTRLTVV.